A single sample is the source of the 20 T cell receptor beta chains below, sequenced in a study of blood T cell repertoires in COVID-19. Method: immunoSEQ multiplex PCR; TCRdb's copy keeps in-frame clones and lacks some. This table holds 26,000 or so clones, approximately 66% found once. Sequences were obtained from peripheral blood. These receptors all come from a man aged 55-75 years with active or convalescent COVID-19.

The chain's CDR3 is CASSERSAREGHGYTF. CDR3 nucleotide sequence: TGTGCCAGCAGTGAAAGGTCGGCCAGGGAGGGTCATGGCTACACCTTC. The chain recombines TRBV25-1 with TRBJ1-2; weak D call: TRBD1 (5 bases). V was clipped by 2 bases and J by 6 bases, with 19 bases between them. Germline values: CDR1 MGHDK, CDR2 SYGVNS. This CDR3 has 16 residues.

The rearrangement links TRBV9 to TRBJ2-7; TRBD2 might be the D (5 bases). Germline lookup yields CDR1 SGDLS and CDR2 YYNGEE. Trimming took off 0 bases at V and 6 bases at J, with 16 bases between the two ends. The CDR3 is 15 residues long. CDR3 in amino acids: CASSVGPGEGAEQYF. As DNA, the CDR3 is TGTGCCAGCAGCGTAGGCCCTGGTGAGGGTGCCGAGCAGTACTTC.

This chain uses TRBV9 with TRBJ1-3; 8 bases fit TRBD1. This CDR3 spans 16 amino acids. The V segment lost 1 base and the J segment 2 bases; nucleotides outside the gene matches: 5. Germline loops: CDR1 SGDLS, CDR2 YYNGEE. The CDR3 sequence: CASSVQGAIAGNTIYF. CDR3 in DNA: TGTGCCAGCAGCGTACAGGGGGCAATAGCTGGAAACACCATATATTTT.

The chain couples TRBV28 to TRBJ1-5, with D unclear. V lost 3 bases to trimming and J lost 1 base, with 10 bases between them. The CDR3 covers 15 residues. The germline V gene has CDR1 MDHEN and CDR2 SYDVKM. DNA of the CDR3: TGTGCCAGCAGTTTTGGAGGAGCCAGCAATCAGCCCCAGCATTTT. It codes for CASSFGGASNQPQHF.

This clone was seen once. This sequence joins TRBV6-4 and TRBJ2-7; 8 positions match TRBD1. The V gene's germline CDR1 is MRHNA and CDR2 SNTAGT. The CDR3 runs to 18 residues. Trimming at V came to 6 bases and at J to 4 bases, leaving 20 bases not matched to a gene. The CDR3 bases are TGTGCCAGCAGGGACCGGGACAGGAGTCCCCAGGTTGTGTACGAGCAGTACTTC. This translates into CASRDRDRSPQVVYEQYF.

V and J are TRBV9 and TRBJ2-7; D perhaps matches TRBD2 (5 bases). V was clipped by 0 bases and J by 2 bases, with 12 bases between them. The CDR3 consists of 15 residues. CDR1 is SGDLS and CDR2 is YYNGEE in the germline V gene. The CDR3 coding sequence is TGTGCCAGCAGCGTAGCGTCCTCCGGGACCTACGAGCAGTACTTC. This translates into CASSVASSGTYEQYF.

This clone has more than one count but fewer than ten. The chain uses TRBV5-8 and TRBJ2-3, with 8 positions matching TRBD2. Germline values: CDR1 SGHTS, CDR2 YDEGEE. The trim removed 4 bases at V and 2 bases at J, leaving 6 bases unmatched. The CDR3 has 15 residues. CDR3 bases: TGTGCCAGCAGCCCGCGTAGCGGGGTCACAGATACGCAGTATTTT. This gives the protein CASSPRSGVTDTQYF.

The chain links TRBV14 to TRBJ2-4, with 7 bases lining up with TRBD2. Trimming took 5 bases from V and 1 from J; bases not matched to a gene: 8. Looked up from germline, CDR1 is SGHDN and CDR2 is FVKESK. The CDR3 consists of 16 residues. Here the CDR3 reads CASSSLGEGAKNIQYF. In DNA form, the CDR3 reads TGTGCCAGCAGCTCCTTGGGGGAGGGGGCCAAAAACATTCAGTACTTC.

The chain employs TRBV6-1 and TRBJ2-7, with TRBD1 identical over 8 bases. In germline, CDR1 is MNHNS, CDR2 SASEGT. J lost 6 bases, V lost 6 bases, and 10 bases had no gene match. The CDR3 contains 14 residues. This CDR3 is CASRPQTGVLEQYF. The CDR3 DNA sequence: TGTGCCAGCAGGCCCCAGACAGGGGTACTCGAGCAGTACTTC.

The chain is built from TRBV9 and TRBJ1-2, with D possibly being TRBD1 (5 bases). Trimming took 3 bases from V and 2 from J, leaving 14 bases between them. Germline V CDR1 and CDR2: SGDLS, YYNGEE. This CDR3 comprises 15 residues. CDR3 in amino acids: CASSEDIRQNYGYTF. The CDR3 nucleotides read TGTGCCAGCAGCGAGGACATCCGACAGAACTATGGCTACACCTTC.

The genes are TRBV9 and TRBJ2-5; 7 nucleotides match TRBD1. The CDR3 extends over 15 amino acids. CDR1 is SGDLS, CDR2 YYNGEE, per germline. V shed 0 bases and J 1 base; nucleotides not matched to a gene: 3. The CDR3, as DNA: TGTGCCAGCAGCGTAGGACAGGGCCCCCAAGAGACCCAGTACTTC. It translates to CASSVGQGPQETQYF.

The genes are TRBV19 and TRBJ2-5, with D perhaps TRBD2 (5 bases). The CDR3 length is 15 residues. The V end was cut by 5 bases, the J end by 5 bases, with 18 bases between. Germline values: CDR1 LNHDA, CDR2 SQIVND (reference sequence). The CDR3, as DNA: TGTGCCAGTAGTCCCTTAGCGAGCAGGAGGGAGACCCAGTACTTC. Residues: CASSPLASRRETQYF.

The V call is TRBV27, the J call TRBJ1-6, with 10 bases that match TRBD1. The germline V gene encodes CDR1 MNHEY and CDR2 SMNVEV (reference sequence). Unmatched junction bases numbered 10, after V lost 6 bases and J lost 8 bases. CDR3 length: 16 residues. The chain's CDR3 is CASRAQGTGDHSPLHF. Written as DNA, the CDR3 is TGTGCCAGCAGAGCCCAGGGGACAGGGGATCATTCACCCCTCCACTTT.

The gene calls are TRBV9 and TRBJ2-7, with TRBD2 identical over 11 bases. The trim removed 5 bases at V and 6 bases at J, leaving 7 bases unmatched. Germline loops: CDR1 SGDLS, CDR2 YYNGEE. This CDR3 is 14 amino acids long. CDR3: CASSSGRGMSEQYF. DNA for the CDR3: TGTGCCAGCAGTAGCGGGAGGGGTATGAGCGAGCAGTACTTC.

This clone was found a few times. The chain joins TRBV19 to TRBJ2-1, with D unresolved. This CDR3 spans 14 amino acids. Germline CDR1 and CDR2: LNHDA and SQIVND (reference sequence). V lost 3 bases and J lost 0, with 6 bases in between. The CDR3 DNA reads as TGTGCCAGTAGTATTTCCCGCTCCTACAATGAGCAGTTCTTC. This translates into CASSISRSYNEQFF.

DNA for the CDR3: TGTGCCAGCAGTATGCGGGACAGCACTGAAGCTTTCTTT. Translated, it gives CASSMRDSTEAFF. The genes are TRBV6-5 and TRBJ1-1, with 7 bases aligning to TRBD1. The CDR3 contains 13 residues. V gave up 5 bases and J gave up 4 bases; unmatched junction bases: 4. Germline V lookup: CDR1 MNHEY, CDR2 SVGAGI.

V usage is TRBV19 and J usage is TRBJ1-5, with a possible D match to TRBD1 (5 bases). The germline gives CDR1 LNHDA, CDR2 SQIVND (reference sequence). The ends were cut back, 7 bases at V and 4 bases at J, with 17 bases in the middle. This CDR3 region has 15 residues. The CDR3 DNA reads TGTGCCAGTAATAGTATACAGGTTCTAAATCAGCCCCAGCATTTT. It yields the protein CASNSIQVLNQPQHF.

This chain connects TRBV6-1 to TRBJ1-1; D is possibly TRBD1 (5 bases). V lost 3 bases and J 7 bases, leaving 9 bases between the germline ends. The CDR3 contains 12 residues. CDR1 is MNHNS, CDR2 SASEGT, per germline. CDR3 DNA: TGTGCCAGCAGTGACCGGGGGATTGAAGCTTTCTTT. Translation gives CASSDRGIEAFF.

The chain is built from TRBV20-1 and TRBJ1-6; D uncertain. V was clipped by 3 bases and J by 10 bases, with 16 bases between them. CDR1 and CDR2 from the germline V gene are DFQATT and SNEGSKA (reference sequence). The CDR3 covers 14 residues. CDR3 sequence reads: CSASNGFGESPLHF. DNA for the CDR3: TGCAGTGCTAGTAATGGCTTTGGAGAATCACCCCTCCACTTT.

The V gene is TRBV23-1, the J gene TRBJ1-6, with 7 bases fitting TRBD1. TRBV23-1 is assigned to the ORF class and has an uncertain function. The CDR3 loop spans 17 amino acids. V shed 0 bases, J shed 6 bases, and the junction held 8 bases outside the gene matches. The CDR3 nucleotides read TGCGCCAGCAGTCAATCTAAGAGGGACAGACTTAATTCACCCCTCCACTTT. Amino acid sequence: CASSQSKRDRLNSPLHF.